The 26 T cell receptor beta chains in this list originate from one sample, sequenced in a study of blood T cell repertoires in COVID-19. Only in-frame clones appear in the TCRdb table, and some are missing; sequencing was by immunoSEQ multiplex PCR. Of more than 300,000 clones listed, about 93% were seen once; the top ten hold more than 3%. What was sequenced was peripheral blood. Source of these receptors: a woman aged 18-29 years who had recovered from COVID-19.

This chain uses TRBV30 with TRBJ2-1; 7 bases fit TRBD2. V was clipped by 3 bases and J by 2 bases; unmatched bases: 4. The CDR3 has 14 residues. The germline CDR1 and CDR2 sequences are GTSNPN and SVGIG (reference sequence). This chain's CDR3 is CAWRAGRAYNEQFF. The CDR3 DNA follows: TGTGCCTGGAGGGCAGGGAGGGCCTACAATGAGCAGTTCTTC.

This chain uses TRBV11-2 with TRBJ2-1, with 13 bases matching TRBD2. Germline trimming cut 5 bases from V and 5 bases from J; bases unmatched to any gene: 3. The CDR3 has 15 residues. Germline V gene sequence: CDR1 SGHAT, CDR2 FQNNGV. The CDR3 DNA follows: TGTGCCAGCAGCCCCGGGACTAGCGGGGACAATGAGCAGTTCTTC. Encoded protein: CASSPGTSGDNEQFF.

The chain combines TRBV18 with TRBJ2-2; D is uncertain. The CDR3 spans 14 residues. The ends were cut back, 3 bases at V and 6 bases at J, with 11 bases in the middle. Germline CDR1 reads KGHSH; CDR2 reads LQKENI. CDR3 sequence: CASSPSSVAGELFF. In nucleotides, the CDR3 is TGTGCCAGCTCACCGTCGAGTGTTGCCGGGGAGCTGTTTTTT.

The chain recombines TRBV19 with TRBJ2-1; D not resolved. This CDR3 region has 15 residues. Germline CDR1 is LNHDA and CDR2 is SQIVND (reference sequence). Trimming removed 0 bases at V and 0 bases at J, with 6 bases between. The CDR3 DNA reads TGTGCCAGTAGTATAGACTCTAGCTCCTACAATGAGCAGTTCTTC. It translates to CASSIDSSSYNEQFF.

The chain carries TRBV6-1 and TRBJ1-5; unclear D gene. Germline values: CDR1 MNHNS, CDR2 SASEGT. This CDR3 spans 14 amino acids. Deletions cut 2 bases from V and 4 bases from J, with 9 bases between. CDR3: CASSERLSNQPQHF. The DNA for the CDR3 is TGTGCCAGCAGTGAACGTCTAAGTAATCAGCCCCAGCATTTT.

V usage is TRBV7-9 and J usage is TRBJ2-2; 15 bases fit TRBD2. J gave up 3 bases and V 2 bases, and 7 bases lay outside the gene matches. This CDR3 comprises 19 residues. The V gene's germline CDR1 is SEHNR and CDR2 FQNEAQ (reference sequence). DNA for the CDR3: TGTGCCAGCAGCTTATTGGGACTAGCGGGAGGATTTGACACCGGGGAGCTGTTTTTT. It codes for CASSLLGLAGGFDTGELFF.

The J gene is TRBJ1-1, the V gene TRBV9; tentatively, D is TRBD1 (6 bases). Trimming removed 3 bases at V and 7 bases at J, with 13 bases between. The CDR3 covers 13 residues. The germline CDR1 and CDR2 sequences are SGDLS and YYNGEE. The DNA for the CDR3 is TGTGCCAGCAGCGGTGAATGGGGACATGAAGCTTTCTTT. Its protein is CASSGEWGHEAFF.

A note on this clone: A junction end diverges from the germline sequence, so it may reflect a read error. The genes are TRBV5-8 and TRBJ2-3, with 8 bases matching TRBD1. From germline, CDR1 is SGHTS and CDR2 YDEGEE. The CDR3 totals 14 residues. Here the CDR3 reads CASSLDRAGDTQYF. The CDR3 coding sequence is TGTGCCAGCAGTTTGGACAGGGCGGGTGATACGCAGTATTTT.

The chain is built from TRBV4-3 and TRBJ1-2; D may be TRBD1 (6 bases). CDR1 LGHNA and CDR2 YSLEER come from the germline V gene. The CDR3 spans 14 residues. With 1 base removed from V and 3 bases from J, the gap between germline ends came to 9 bases. DNA of the CDR3: TGCGCCAGCAGCCAAGCCCAGGGGTACTATGGCTACACCTTC. This codes for CASSQAQGYYGYTF.

The chain couples TRBV2 to TRBJ2-7, with D perhaps TRBD1 (5 bases). The CDR3 loop spans 12 amino acids. Germline-derived CDR1 and CDR2 are SNHLY and FYNNEI. Trimming took off 9 bases at V and 5 bases at J, with 14 bases between the two ends. This CDR3 reads CARGPAWDEQYV. In DNA, the CDR3 is TGTGCCAGGGGGCCAGCTTGGGACGAGCAGTACGTC.

This chain connects TRBV9 to TRBJ2-6, with unresolved D. The V gene lost 3 bases and the J gene lost 0 bases, with 4 bases spanning the gap. Germline V CDR1 and CDR2: SGDLS, YYNGEE. The CDR3 runs 14 residues. This chain's CDR3 is CASSASSGANVLTF. For the CDR3, the DNA is TGTGCCAGCAGCGCCAGCTCTGGGGCCAACGTCCTGACTTTC.

CDR3 DNA sequence: TGTGCCACCAGCACCGGAAACGGGCCCCGGGGAGCTTTCTTT. This gives the protein CATSTGNGPRGAFF. The chain uses TRBV15 and TRBJ1-1; unclear D gene. The CDR3 contains 14 residues. CDR1 is LNHNV and CDR2 is YYDKDF in the germline V gene (reference sequence). V lost 4 bases and J 10 bases, leaving 19 bases between the germline ends.

This clone showed up just once. The genes are TRBV7-9 and TRBJ1-1, with TRBD1 matching 7 bases. The germline V gene encodes CDR1 SEHNR and CDR2 FQNEAQ (reference sequence). V shed 5 bases and J 1 base; nucleotides not matched to a gene: 1. The CDR3 loop spans 13 amino acids. CDR3 in DNA: TGTGCCAGCAGCAGACAGGGGAACACTGAAGCTTTCTTT. Translated, it gives CASSRQGNTEAFF.

The table lists this clone with a count of one. The CDR3 DNA is TGCGCCAGCAGCTTCCGTTTAACTAGCCCGAGCTCCTACAATGAGCAGTTCTTC. Translation gives CASSFRLTSPSSYNEQFF. The genes are TRBV4-1 and TRBJ2-1, with D possibly being TRBD2 (6 bases). CDR1 and CDR2 (germline): MGHRA, YSYEKL. The V gene lost 5 bases and the J gene lost 0 bases, with 20 bases spanning the gap. The CDR3 covers 18 residues.

The genes are TRBV7-2 and TRBJ2-2; the D gene is possibly TRBD2 (7 bases). The germline CDR1 and CDR2 sequences are SGHTA and FQGNSA. CDR3 length equals 16 residues. V lost 2 bases and J 2 bases, leaving 12 bases between the germline ends. CDR3 DNA sequence: TGTGCCAGCAGCTTAACAGCGGGACAAAACACCGGGGAGCTGTTTTTT. Amino acids: CASSLTAGQNTGELFF.

Comment on this clone: The sample has other DNA sequences that encode this CDR3 too. This sequence joins TRBV18 and TRBJ2-1; no firm D call. The CDR3 extends over 11 amino acids. Trimming took off 1 base at V and 7 bases at J, with 2 bases between the two ends. Germline CDR1 is KGHSH and CDR2 is LQKENI. CDR3 bases: TGTGCCAGCTCACCACTAAATGAGCAGTTCTTC. As protein: CASSPLNEQFF. The variable domain in full, with the rest retrieved from reference TRBV18 and TRBJ2-1, is NAGVMQNPRHLVRRRGQEARLRCSPMKGHSHVYWYRQLPEEGLKFMVYLQKENIIDESGMPKERFSAEFPKEGPSILRIQQVVRGDSAAYFCASSPLNEQFFGPGTRLTVL.

The CDR3 here is CASSQLRTTSGSGETQYF. The CDR3, as DNA: TGCGCCAGCAGCCAGCTTAGGACCACTAGCGGGAGTGGGGAGACCCAGTACTTC. V and J are TRBV4-1 and TRBJ2-5; 11 bases fit TRBD2. CDR3 length equals 18 residues. The ends lost 3 bases at V and 5 bases at J; junction bases unmatched: 14. The germline V gene encodes CDR1 MGHRA and CDR2 YSYEKL.

CDR3 bases: TGTGCCAGCAGCTTGGCAGGACGGGGTGGGGATGAGCAGTTCTTC. Translation gives CASSLAGRGGDEQFF. The chain joins TRBV5-4 to TRBJ2-1; tentatively, D is TRBD2 (5 bases). V was trimmed by 0 bases and J by 8 bases, leaving 15 bases between them. The germline CDR1 and CDR2 sequences are SGHNT and YYREEE (reference sequence). This CDR3 spans 15 amino acids.

This chain joins TRBV7-6 and TRBJ2-1; 8 bases align to TRBD1. The germline V gene encodes CDR1 SGHVS and CDR2 FNYEAQ. The ends lost 5 bases at V and 9 bases at J; junction bases unmatched: 6. This CDR3 has 13 amino acids. The CDR3 nucleotides are TGTGCCAGCAGCGTGACAGGGGTGGGTGAGCAGTTCTTC. Protein: CASSVTGVGEQFF.

The genes are TRBV2 and TRBJ1-2; D remains ambiguous. CDR1 SNHLY and CDR2 FYNNEI come from the germline V gene. V lost 8 bases to trimming and J lost 2 bases, with 15 bases between them. This CDR3 spans 14 amino acids. The CDR3 coding sequence is TGTGCCAGCGGAATAGGAACAGTGAACTATGGCTACACCTTC. Its protein is CASGIGTVNYGYTF. Combining the CDR3 with reference TRBV2 and TRBJ1-2 gives the whole variable domain EPEVTQTPSHQVTQMGQEVILRCVPISNHLYFYWYRQILGQKVEFLVSFYNNEISEKSEIFDDQFSVERPDGSNFTLKIRSTKLEDSAMYFCASGIGTVNYGYTFGSGTRLTVV.

This sequence joins TRBV4-3 and TRBJ2-5, with TRBD2 matching over 9 bases. V was clipped by 1 base and J by 1 base; unmatched bases: 19. CDR1 is LGHNA and CDR2 is YSLEER in the germline V gene. The CDR3 is 21 amino acids. The CDR3 region has the DNA TGCGCCAGCAGCCAAGTGCTAGCCGCGGGCGGGAGGGCAGGTACCCAAGAGACCCAGTACTTC. Translating it yields CASSQVLAAGGRAGTQETQYF.

The V call is TRBV3-1 (or the pseudogene TRBV3-2), the J call TRBJ2-5; perhaps TRBD2 as D (6 bases). V lost 1 base and J 0 bases, leaving 12 bases between the germline ends. From germline, CDR1 is LGHDT and CDR2 YNNKEL (reference sequence). The CDR3 loop spans 16 amino acids. CDR3 sequence reads: CASSQVRGDDQETQYF. The CDR3 nucleotides read TGTGCCAGCAGCCAAGTTCGCGGGGACGACCAAGAGACCCAGTACTTC.

The gene calls are TRBV9 and TRBJ2-2; D is unresolved. Germline V CDR1 and CDR2: SGDLS, YYNGEE. CDR3 length: 14 amino acids. With 4 bases removed from V and 3 bases from J, the gap between germline ends came to 10 bases. The CDR3 loop reads CASSQDIDTGELFF. The CDR3 bases are TGTGCCAGCAGCCAAGATATAGACACCGGGGAGCTGTTTTTT.

V and J are TRBV30 and TRBJ1-2; no reliable D call. Per the germline V gene, CDR1 is GTSNPN and CDR2 is SVGIG (reference sequence). The length of the CDR3 is 11 residues. V was trimmed by 3 bases and J by 8 bases, leaving 10 bases between them. CDR3 in DNA: TGTGCCTGGAGGAGGTCGGGGGGCTACACCTTC. It codes for CAWRRSGGYTF.

The chain has TRBV6-2 or TRBV6-3 and TRBJ2-1; 10 bases line up with TRBD2. Germline V CDR1 and CDR2: MNHEY, SVGEGT. J was trimmed by 5 bases and V by 1 base; bases with no gene match: 14. CDR3 length: 19 residues. The CDR3 sequence is CASSYLLTLVAGGNNEQFF. CDR3 in DNA: TGTGCCAGCAGTTACTTGCTGACCTTAGTAGCGGGAGGAAACAATGAGCAGTTCTTC.

The chain uses TRBV18 and TRBJ2-1; a possible D gene is TRBD1 (6 bases). V was pared by 6 bases and J by 7 bases, with 19 bases between. The CDR3 is made up of 15 amino acids. The V gene's germline CDR1 is KGHSH and CDR2 LQKENI. CDR3 nucleotide sequence: TGTGCCAGCTCGGCTCTAGACAGGACACGGAATGAGCAGTTCTTC. It yields the protein CASSALDRTRNEQFF.